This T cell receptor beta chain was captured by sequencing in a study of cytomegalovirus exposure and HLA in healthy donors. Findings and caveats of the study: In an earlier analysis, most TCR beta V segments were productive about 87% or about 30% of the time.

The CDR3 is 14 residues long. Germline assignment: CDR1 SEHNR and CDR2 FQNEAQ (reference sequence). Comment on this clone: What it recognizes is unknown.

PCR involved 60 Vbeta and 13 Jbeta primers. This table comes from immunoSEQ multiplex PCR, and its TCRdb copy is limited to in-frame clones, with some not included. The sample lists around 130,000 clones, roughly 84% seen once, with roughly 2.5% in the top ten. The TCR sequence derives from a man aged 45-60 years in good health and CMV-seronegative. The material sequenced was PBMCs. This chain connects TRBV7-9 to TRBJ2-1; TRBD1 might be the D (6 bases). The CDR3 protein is CLTSRGSSYNEQFF. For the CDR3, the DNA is TGTTTGACGTCTAGGGGGAGCTCCTACAATGAGCAGTTCTTC.